Below, 21 T cell receptor beta chains from the same sample are listed, as sequenced in a study of cytotoxic CD8 clonotypes in ibrutinib-treated CLL (dated by TCRdb to the early 2020s). The library relied on the immunoSEQ multiplex PCR assay. TCRdb carries this immuneACCESS record with in-frame sequences only. Its versions omit some clonotypes, under half of them owing to an unresolved V gene in the studies checked, with the rest unexplained. A total of some 130,000 clones appear in this sample, approximately 85% of them only once. The top ten clonotypes cover 2% to 2.5% of the sample. In light of the paper, this sample's time point label describes: approximately 25 months on ibrutinib. The sample consisted of PBMCs, taken after 24 months of ibrutinib treatment. The origin of the receptors is a human donor with chronic lymphocytic leukemia.

This clone showed up just once. This sequence joins TRBV14 and TRBJ1-1, with D unclear. Germline CDR1 reads SGHDN; CDR2 reads FVKESK. V was clipped by 4 bases and J by 1 base, with 10 bases between them. This CDR3 spans 14 amino acids. As DNA, the CDR3 is TGTGCCAGCAGCCCGGGAGTCAGGAACACTGAAGCTTTCTTT. Residues: CASSPGVRNTEAFF.

In this sample, this clone turned up once. The chain uses TRBV7-2 and TRBJ2-1, with a weak D call TRBD2 (6 bases). The CDR3 consists of 16 residues. Germline CDR1 and CDR2: SGHTA and FQGNSA. Trimming removed 3 bases from V and 7 bases from J, with 19 bases in between. The DNA of the CDR3 is TGTGCCAGCAGCTTCGCCCCAGGACCTGGGGGGAATGAGCAGTTCTTC. Translation gives CASSFAPGPGGNEQFF.

V gene TRBV13 combines with J gene TRBJ2-3; the match to TRBD2 covers 7 bases. With V trimmed by 2 bases and J by 7 bases, 9 bases remained unmatched. The CDR3 loop spans 15 amino acids. Looked up from germline, CDR1 is PRHDT and CDR2 is FYEKMQ (reference sequence). The chain's CDR3 is CASSLKTSFLYTQYF. CDR3 nucleotide sequence: TGTGCCAGCAGCTTAAAGACTAGCTTCCTATATACGCAGTATTTT. Full variable domain (remainder filled in from reference TRBV13 and TRBJ2-3): AAGVIQSPRHLIKEKRETATLKCYPIPRHDTVYWYQQGPGQDPQFLISFYEKMQSDKGSIPDRFSAQQFSDYHSELNMSSLELGDSALYFCASSLKTSFLYTQYFGPGTRLTVL.

V is TRBV2 and J is TRBJ2-4, with 8 positions matching TRBD1. The CDR3 loop spans 15 amino acids. Germline V gene lookup returns CDR1 SNHLY and CDR2 FYNNEI. V lost 5 bases and J lost 6; bases outside the gene matches: 9. The CDR3, as DNA: TGTGCCAGCAGTAAGGACAGGGTGGGATTAAACATTCAGTACTTC. This encodes CASSKDRVGLNIQYF. The variable domain in full, with the rest retrieved from reference TRBV2 and TRBJ2-4, is EPEVTQTPSHQVTQMGQEVILRCVPISNHLYFYWYRQILGQKVEFLVSFYNNEISEKSEIFDDQFSVERPDGSNFTLKIRSTKLEDSAMYFCASSKDRVGLNIQYFGAGTRLSVL.

The genes are TRBV28 and TRBJ2-3; 10 positions agree with TRBD2. This CDR3 region has 15 residues. Per germline, CDR1 MDHEN and CDR2 SYDVKM. Unmatched junction bases numbered 5, after V lost 6 bases and J lost 2 bases. Here the CDR3 reads CASRGSGGNTDTQYF. CDR3 DNA: TGTGCCAGCAGGGGTAGCGGGGGGAACACAGATACGCAGTATTTT.

This clone came up once. V usage is TRBV28 and J usage is TRBJ2-7; unclear D gene. The germline V gene encodes CDR1 MDHEN and CDR2 SYDVKM. Trimming took 1 base from V and 8 from J, leaving 15 bases between them. There are 14 residues in the CDR3. The CDR3 protein is CASSLYAGTGQQYF. For the CDR3, the DNA is TGTGCCAGCAGTTTATATGCCGGTACTGGCCAGCAGTACTTC.

This chain uses TRBV7-2 with TRBJ1-1; tentative D call: TRBD1 (5 bases). The CDR3 spans 18 residues. Between the trimmed V and J ends, which lost 3 bases and 5 bases, there was a span of 25 bases. Germline V CDR1 and CDR2: SGHTA, FQGNSA. The CDR3: CASSFERGRNRERTEAFF. For the CDR3, the DNA is TGTGCCAGCAGCTTTGAAAGGGGTCGGAATAGGGAGAGAACTGAAGCTTTCTTT.

The DNA for the CDR3 is TGTGCCAGCAGTTCGGACGGCTTTAACTATGGCTACACCTTC. Its protein is CASSSDGFNYGYTF. The V gene is TRBV28, the J gene TRBJ1-2; D ambiguous. V was shortened by 4 bases and J by 1 base, with 10 bases between the two germline ends. From germline, CDR1 is MDHEN and CDR2 SYDVKM. This CDR3 has 14 amino acids.

The chain employs TRBV14 and TRBJ2-4; 7 bases are shared with TRBD1. V was pared by 6 bases and J by 7 bases, with 9 bases of the junction left unmatched. The CDR3 loop spans 14 amino acids. Germline V lookup: CDR1 SGHDN, CDR2 FVKESK. Written as DNA, the CDR3 is TGTGCCAGCAGACCGACAGGGTCGGCGAACATTCAGTACTTC. It encodes CASRPTGSANIQYF.

The chain recombines TRBV2 with TRBJ2-5; D uncertain. This CDR3 region has 14 residues. V was pared by 6 bases and J by 1 base, with 12 bases between. Germline V gives CDR1 SNHLY, CDR2 FYNNEI. As DNA, the CDR3 is TGTGCCAGCAGCAAGATAGTTCCCCAAGAGACCCAGTACTTC. Translation: CASSKIVPQETQYF.

The chain recombines TRBV27 with TRBJ2-3, with 7 bases matching TRBD2. The CDR3 length is 16 residues. Germline-derived CDR1 and CDR2 are MNHEY and SMNVEV (reference sequence). J was trimmed by 2 bases and V by 6 bases; bases with no gene match: 11. CDR3 region: CASSPSGTTPTDTQYF. The CDR3 region has the DNA TGTGCCAGCAGCCCTTCGGGGACTACTCCCACAGATACGCAGTATTTT.

The sample holds one count of this clone. The rearrangement links TRBV11-2 to TRBJ2-5; 8 bases agree with TRBD2. Trimming at V came to 4 bases and at J to 2 bases, leaving 9 bases not matched to a gene. CDR3 length: 16 amino acids. The germline V gene encodes CDR1 SGHAT and CDR2 FQNNGV. The DNA for the CDR3 is TGTGCCAGCAGCTGGGGGGCGGGGGGTATTCAAGAGACCCAGTACTTC. Translated: CASSWGAGGIQETQYF.

This clone came up a few times. The J gene is TRBJ1-3, the V gene TRBV29-1, with D unresolved. Germline V gene lookup returns CDR1 SQVTM and CDR2 ANQGSEA. The CDR3 covers 11 residues. Deletions cut 7 bases from V and 2 bases from J, with 6 bases between. The CDR3 is CSGETGNTIYF. CDR3 bases: TGCAGCGGGGAAACTGGAAACACCATATATTTT.

In its sample, this clone was seen once. V is TRBV28 and J is TRBJ2-7, with TRBD2 matching over 14 bases. CDR3 length: 13 residues. V lost 9 bases to trimming and J lost 5 bases; unmatched junction nucleotides: 3. The germline gives CDR1 MDHEN, CDR2 SYDVKM. The CDR3 region has the DNA TGTGCCAGTGGGACTAGCGGGAGTCACGAGCAGTACTTC. It yields the protein CASGTSGSHEQYF.

V and J are TRBV5-1 and TRBJ2-2, with a weak D call TRBD1 (6 bases). Looked up from germline, CDR1 is SGHRS and CDR2 is YFSETQ. The CDR3 covers 15 residues. V was cut by 4 bases and J by 5 bases, with 15 bases left in between. CDR3 region: CASSSPGVRTGELFF. The CDR3 DNA follows: TGCGCCAGCAGCAGCCCAGGGGTGAGGACCGGGGAGCTGTTTTTT.

Here the CDR3 DNA reads TGTGCCAGCAGTTTACCGGGTACAGGGCCTGGCTACACCTTC. This gives the protein CASSLPGTGPGYTF. V is TRBV28 and J is TRBJ1-2, with D perhaps matching TRBD1 (6 bases). V was trimmed by 2 bases and J by 7 bases, leaving 14 bases between them. This CDR3 is 14 amino acids long. The germline V gene encodes CDR1 MDHEN and CDR2 SYDVKM.

The chain employs TRBV6-1 and TRBJ1-1; D ambiguous. CDR1 is MNHNS and CDR2 is SASEGT in the germline V gene. The CDR3 length is 14 residues. V was pared by 2 bases and J by 6 bases, with 13 bases between. The CDR3 nucleotides read TGTGCCAGCAGTGAATTTGGCCAGGCCTCTGAAGCTTTCTTT. This encodes CASSEFGQASEAFF.

The chain employs TRBV5-1 and TRBJ1-4, with D perhaps matching TRBD1 (5 bases). This CDR3 has 12 amino acids. The V end lost 5 bases, the J end lost 5 bases, and 7 bases lay between the germline ends. Germline values: CDR1 SGHRS, CDR2 YFSETQ. As DNA, the CDR3 is TGCGCCAGCAGGGACACCAATGAAAAACTGTTTTTT. Translation: CASRDTNEKLFF.

This chain connects TRBV7-9 to TRBJ1-3; D not resolved. The CDR3 length is 13 residues. Germline CDR1 and CDR2: SEHNR and FQNEAQ (reference sequence). Between the trimmed V and J ends, which lost 8 bases and 4 bases, there was a span of 12 bases. Here the CDR3 reads CASAGGSGNTIYF. DNA for the CDR3: TGTGCCAGCGCGGGAGGGTCAGGAAACACCATATATTTT.

The chain links TRBV28 to TRBJ1-2; 9 bases match TRBD1. The CDR3 extends over 14 amino acids. The V segment lost 7 bases and the J segment 4 bases; nucleotides outside the gene matches: 7. CDR1 and CDR2 (germline): MDHEN, SYDVKM. In DNA form, the CDR3 reads TGTGCCAGCACCCATGGGGGACAGGGCTATGGCTACACCTTC. Translation gives CASTHGGQGYGYTF.

The chain is built from TRBV10-3 and TRBJ2-3, with D maybe TRBD2 (5 bases). This CDR3 has 14 amino acids. In germline, CDR1 is ENHRY, CDR2 SYGVKD. Trimming took off 6 bases at V and 1 base at J, with 11 bases between the two ends. The CDR3 loop is CAISPISGTDTQYF. As DNA, the CDR3 is TGTGCCATCAGCCCTATTAGCGGCACAGATACGCAGTATTTT.